In this sample, the clone carrying this T cell receptor (beta chain) turned up many times. No antigen is known for it. This specimen comes from a study of CD8 T cells in ankylosing spondylitis. The study, taken as a whole, reports: A number of the motif variants had already been described in reactive arthritis synovial fluid and blood.

Construction of TCR beta libraries was performed using quantitative 5'-RACE with molecular barcodes. TCRdb fed the 5' RACE reads into MiXCR, producing one record per CDR3 protein. The repertoire holds about 69,000 distinct CDR3 sequences, roughly 5% seen once, with around 2.2% in the top ten. Trimming took off 4 bases at V and 2 bases at J, with 5 bases between the two ends. Germline V gene sequence: CDR1 DFQATT, CDR2 SNEGSKA (reference sequence). The CDR3 is 11 amino acids. The TCR was taken from a male donor with ankylosing spondylitis or in good health (not recorded which). J is TRBJ1-1 and V is TRBV20-1, with D hard to call. Sequenced input: blood, either unsorted or a sorted T cell fraction (not recorded which). The CDR3 loop is CSANDNTEAFF. Here the CDR3 DNA reads TGCAGTGCTAATGACAACACTGAAGCTTTCTTT.